This T cell receptor beta chain was identified during a study of siplizumab effects on memory and regulatory T cells. The CDR3 has 13 residues. Trimming cost V 3 bases and J 4 bases, with 9 bases left between them. Looked up from germline, CDR1 is LNHDA and CDR2 is SQIVND (reference sequence). The method was immunoSEQ multiplex PCR; TCRdb's version includes in-frame clones alone and lacks a portion of them. The repertoire holds about 56,000 clones, around 97% seen once, with less than 1.1% in the top ten. V usage is TRBV19 and J usage is TRBJ1-1, with D perhaps matching TRBD1 (6 bases). This TCR derives from a human donor in good health. Sequencing used naive CD8+ T cells sorted from blood. For the CDR3, the DNA is TGTGCCAGTAGTATCTCGGGGGCCACTGAAGCTTTCTTT. This gives the protein CASSISGATEAFF.